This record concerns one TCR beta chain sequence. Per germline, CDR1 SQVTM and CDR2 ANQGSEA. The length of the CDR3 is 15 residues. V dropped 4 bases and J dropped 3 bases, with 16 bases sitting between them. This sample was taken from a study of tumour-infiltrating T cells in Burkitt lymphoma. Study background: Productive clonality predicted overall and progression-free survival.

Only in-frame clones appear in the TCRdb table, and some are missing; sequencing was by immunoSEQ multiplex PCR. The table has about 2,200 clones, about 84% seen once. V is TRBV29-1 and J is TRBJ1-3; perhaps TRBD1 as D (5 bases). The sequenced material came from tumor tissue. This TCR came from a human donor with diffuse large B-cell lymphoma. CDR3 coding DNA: TGCAGCGTTGGGCAGGGCGCGCAAGGTGGAAACACCATATATTTT. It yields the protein CSVGQGAQGGNTIYF.